In its sample, the clone carrying this T cell receptor (beta chain) was seen many times. Antigen unknown. Each CDR3 protein is one row after TCRdb ran MiXCR on the 5' RACE reads. The sample comprises around 120,000 distinct CDR3 sequences, 7% to 10% of which are singletons, and approximately 3.4% rests with the top ten. The CDR3 consists of 11 residues. V lost 2 bases and J 6 bases, leaving 5 bases between the germline ends. The record originates from a study of CD8 T cells in ankylosing spondylitis. Findings and caveats of the study: Significant enrichment of disease-linked clones was reportedly seen in matched ankylosing spondylitis synovial fluid. Disease-linked clones displayed a CD8+ phenotype and appeared relatively rarely in peripheral blood. In ankylosing spondylitis blood, a motif of roughly eight highly homologous TCR beta variants appeared characteristic.

The rearrangement links TRBV12-3 or TRBV12-4 to TRBJ2-7, with no clear D. This sequence originates from a male donor with ankylosing spondylitis or in good health (not recorded which). The sample taken for sequencing was blood, either unsorted or a sorted T cell fraction (not recorded which). The CDR3 bases are TGTGCCAGCAGTTTACTGGGCGAGCAGTACTTC. Translating gives CASSLLGEQYF.